The entry below describes one TCR beta chain. Assay: immunoSEQ multiplex PCR; the TCRdb copy retains only in-frame clones and omits some. The data show about 42,000 clones, 77% seen once. Stated time point: after neoadjuvant nivolumab, at surgical resection. The data derive from a study of neoadjuvant anti-PD-1 for oral cavity cancer. This CDR3 comprises 14 residues. CDR1 and CDR2 from the germline V gene are GTSNPN and SVGIG (reference sequence). V was trimmed by 2 bases and J by 7 bases, leaving 15 bases between them. This receptor was obtained from a person aged 40 to 85 with oral cavity squamous cell carcinoma. The material was PBMCs, obtained after nivolumab (anti-PD-1) treatment. The chain recombines TRBV30 with TRBJ1-5; D perhaps matches TRBD1 (5 bases). CDR3 coding DNA: TGTGCCTGGAGTCGGGGGAATGGGGGACAGCCCCAGCATTTT. Its translation is CAWSRGNGGQPQHF. Full variable domain (rest looked up from reference TRBV30 and TRBJ1-5): SQTIHQWPATLVQPVGSPLSLECTVEGTSNPNLYWYRQAAGRGLQLLFYSVGIGQISSEVPQNLSASRPQDRQFILSSKKLLLSDSGFYLCAWSRGNGGQPQHFGDGTRLSIL.